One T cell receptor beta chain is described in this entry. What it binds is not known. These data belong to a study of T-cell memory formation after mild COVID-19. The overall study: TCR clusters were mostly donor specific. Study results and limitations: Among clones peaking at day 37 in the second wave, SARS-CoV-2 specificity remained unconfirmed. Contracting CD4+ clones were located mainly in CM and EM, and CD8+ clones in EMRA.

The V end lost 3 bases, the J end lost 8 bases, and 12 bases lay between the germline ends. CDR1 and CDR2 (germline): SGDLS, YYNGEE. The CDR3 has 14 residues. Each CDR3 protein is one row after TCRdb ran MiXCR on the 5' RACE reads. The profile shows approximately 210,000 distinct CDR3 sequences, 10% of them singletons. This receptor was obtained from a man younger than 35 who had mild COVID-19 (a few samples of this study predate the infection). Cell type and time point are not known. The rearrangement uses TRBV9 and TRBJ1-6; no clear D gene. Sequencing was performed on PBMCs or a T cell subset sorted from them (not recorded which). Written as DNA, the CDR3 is TGTGCCAGCAGCGGCTCACCGAATGATTCACCCCTCCACTTT. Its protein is CASSGSPNDSPLHF.